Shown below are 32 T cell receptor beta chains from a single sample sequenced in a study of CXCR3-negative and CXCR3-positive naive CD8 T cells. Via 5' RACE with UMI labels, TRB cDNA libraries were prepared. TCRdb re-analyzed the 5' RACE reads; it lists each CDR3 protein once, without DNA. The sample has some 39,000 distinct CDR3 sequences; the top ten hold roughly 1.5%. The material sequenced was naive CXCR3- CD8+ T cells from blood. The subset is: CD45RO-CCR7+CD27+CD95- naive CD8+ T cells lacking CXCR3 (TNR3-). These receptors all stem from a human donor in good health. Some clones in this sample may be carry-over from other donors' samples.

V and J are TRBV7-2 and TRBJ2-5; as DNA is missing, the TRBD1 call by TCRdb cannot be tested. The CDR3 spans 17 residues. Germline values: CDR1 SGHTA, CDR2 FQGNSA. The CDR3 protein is CASSLSYAGVPGETQYF.

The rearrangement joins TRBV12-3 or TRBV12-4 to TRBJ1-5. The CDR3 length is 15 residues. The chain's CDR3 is CASSGGVLGNQPQHF.

The CDR3 loop is CASSYLWSSAGHNEQFF. The chain is built from TRBV7-6 and TRBJ2-1; TCRdb lists TRBD2, though no DNA is available to test this call. The CDR3 is 17 amino acids. The germline V gene has CDR1 SGHVS and CDR2 FNYEAQ.

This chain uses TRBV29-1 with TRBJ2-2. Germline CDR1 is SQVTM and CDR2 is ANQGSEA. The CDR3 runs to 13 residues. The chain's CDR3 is CSVAGRSGGGLFF.

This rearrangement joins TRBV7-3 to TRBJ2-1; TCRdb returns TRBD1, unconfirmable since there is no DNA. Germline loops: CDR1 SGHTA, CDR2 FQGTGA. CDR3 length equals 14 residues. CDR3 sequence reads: CASSLLGDRPEQFF. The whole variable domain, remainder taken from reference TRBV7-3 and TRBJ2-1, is GAGVSQTPSNKVTEKGKYVELRCDPISGHTALYWYRQSLGQGPEFLIYFQGTGAADDSGLPNDRFFAVRPEGSVSTLKIQRTERGDSAVYLCASSLLGDRPEQFFGPGTRLTVL.

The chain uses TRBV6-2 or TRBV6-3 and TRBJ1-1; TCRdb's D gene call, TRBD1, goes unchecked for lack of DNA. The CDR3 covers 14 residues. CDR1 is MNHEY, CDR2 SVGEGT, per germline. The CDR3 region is CASSLWGARTEAFF.

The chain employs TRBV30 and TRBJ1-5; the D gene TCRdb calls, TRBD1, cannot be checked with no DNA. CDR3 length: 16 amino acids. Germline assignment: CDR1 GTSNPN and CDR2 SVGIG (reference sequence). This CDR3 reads CAWSVDGGGGNQPQHF.

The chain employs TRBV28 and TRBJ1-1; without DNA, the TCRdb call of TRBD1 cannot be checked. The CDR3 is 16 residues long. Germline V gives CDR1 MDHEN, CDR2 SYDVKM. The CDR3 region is CASSLSGQLLNTEAFF.

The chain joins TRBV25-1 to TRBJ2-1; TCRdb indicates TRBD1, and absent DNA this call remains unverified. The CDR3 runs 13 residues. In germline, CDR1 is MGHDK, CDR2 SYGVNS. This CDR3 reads CASSESRVNEQFF.

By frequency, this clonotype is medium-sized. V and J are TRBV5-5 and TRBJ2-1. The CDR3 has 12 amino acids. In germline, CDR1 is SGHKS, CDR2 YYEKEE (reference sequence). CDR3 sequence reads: CASSLAYNEQFF.

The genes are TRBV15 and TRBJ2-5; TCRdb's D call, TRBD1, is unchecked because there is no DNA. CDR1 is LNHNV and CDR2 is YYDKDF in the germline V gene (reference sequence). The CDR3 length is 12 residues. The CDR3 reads CATSPGGETQYF. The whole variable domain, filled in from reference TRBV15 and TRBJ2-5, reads DAMVIQNPRYQVTQFGKPVTLSCSQTLNHNVMYWYQQKSSQAPKLLFHYYDKDFNNEADTPDNFQSRRPNTSFCFLDIRSPGLGDTAMYLCATSPGGETQYFGPGTRLLVL.

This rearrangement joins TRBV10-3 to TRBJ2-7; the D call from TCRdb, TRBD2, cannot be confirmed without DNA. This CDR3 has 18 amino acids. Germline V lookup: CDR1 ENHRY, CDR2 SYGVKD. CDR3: CAISPIQIAGGLISEQYF.

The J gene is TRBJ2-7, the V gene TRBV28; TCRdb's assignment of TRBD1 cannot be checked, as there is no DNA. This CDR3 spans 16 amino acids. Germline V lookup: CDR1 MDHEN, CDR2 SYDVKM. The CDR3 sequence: CASSQVGTGSSHEQYF.

The CDR3 sequence: CASSPLNGMDRFSYEQYF. V gene TRBV5-5 combines with J gene TRBJ2-7; TCRdb calls TRBD1, which cannot be checked without DNA. The CDR3 is 18 amino acids. Germline assignment: CDR1 SGHKS and CDR2 YYEKEE (reference sequence).

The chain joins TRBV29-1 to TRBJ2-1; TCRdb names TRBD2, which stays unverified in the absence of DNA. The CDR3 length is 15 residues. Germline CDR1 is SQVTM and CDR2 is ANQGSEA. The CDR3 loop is CSVESEEREGNEQFF.

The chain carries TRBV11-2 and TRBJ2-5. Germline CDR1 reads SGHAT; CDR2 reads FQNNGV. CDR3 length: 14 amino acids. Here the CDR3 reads CASSAVLLQETQYF.

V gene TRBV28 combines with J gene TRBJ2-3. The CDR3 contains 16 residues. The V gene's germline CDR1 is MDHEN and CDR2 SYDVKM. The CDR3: CASSFVGSVSADTQYF.

This CDR3 reads CASSGQETQYF. V gene TRBV6-2 or TRBV6-3 combines with J gene TRBJ2-5. Per germline, CDR1 MNHEY and CDR2 SVGEGT. This CDR3 has 11 residues.

The CDR3 sequence: CASGGRRGQFF. The chain recombines TRBV12-3 or TRBV12-4 with TRBJ2-1; TCRdb reports TRBD1, a call that lacks DNA to check it against. The CDR3 has 11 residues.

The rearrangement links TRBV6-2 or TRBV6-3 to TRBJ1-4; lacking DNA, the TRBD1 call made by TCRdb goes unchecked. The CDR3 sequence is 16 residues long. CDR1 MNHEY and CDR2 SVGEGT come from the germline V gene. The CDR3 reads CASSYDGAWGGEKLFF.

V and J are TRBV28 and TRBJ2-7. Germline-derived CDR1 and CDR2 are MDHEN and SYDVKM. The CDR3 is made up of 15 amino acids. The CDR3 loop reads CASRFPFDGVGEQYF.

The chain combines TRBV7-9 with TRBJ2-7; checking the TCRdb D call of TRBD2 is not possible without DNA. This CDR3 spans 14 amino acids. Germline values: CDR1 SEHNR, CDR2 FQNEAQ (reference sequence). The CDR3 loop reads CASSLSIAGYEQYF.

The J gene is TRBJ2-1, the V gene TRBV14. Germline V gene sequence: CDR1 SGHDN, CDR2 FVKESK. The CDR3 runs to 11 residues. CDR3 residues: CASSQGNEQFF.

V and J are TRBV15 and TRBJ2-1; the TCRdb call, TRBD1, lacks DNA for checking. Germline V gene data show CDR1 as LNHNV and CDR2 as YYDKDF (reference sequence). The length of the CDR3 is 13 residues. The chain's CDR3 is CATSSRDYNEQFF. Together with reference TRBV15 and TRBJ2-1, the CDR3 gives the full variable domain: DAMVIQNPRYQVTQFGKPVTLSCSQTLNHNVMYWYQQKSSQAPKLLFHYYDKDFNNEADTPDNFQSRRPNTSFCFLDIRSPGLGDTAMYLCATSSRDYNEQFFGPGTRLTVL.

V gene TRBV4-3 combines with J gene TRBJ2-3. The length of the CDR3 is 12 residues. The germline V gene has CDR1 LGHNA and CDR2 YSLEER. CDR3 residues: CASSLAGRAQYF.

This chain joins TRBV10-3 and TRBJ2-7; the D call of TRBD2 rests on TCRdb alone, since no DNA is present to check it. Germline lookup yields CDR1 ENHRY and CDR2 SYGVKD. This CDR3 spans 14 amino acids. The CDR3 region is CAISEGLASSEQYF.

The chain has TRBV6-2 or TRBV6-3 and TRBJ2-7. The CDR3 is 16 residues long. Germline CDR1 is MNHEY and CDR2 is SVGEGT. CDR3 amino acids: CASSYSLDVGDLEQYF.

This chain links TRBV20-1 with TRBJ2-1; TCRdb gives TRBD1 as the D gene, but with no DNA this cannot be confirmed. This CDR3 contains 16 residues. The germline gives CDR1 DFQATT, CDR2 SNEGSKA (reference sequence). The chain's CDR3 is CSARDSDREVYNEQFF.

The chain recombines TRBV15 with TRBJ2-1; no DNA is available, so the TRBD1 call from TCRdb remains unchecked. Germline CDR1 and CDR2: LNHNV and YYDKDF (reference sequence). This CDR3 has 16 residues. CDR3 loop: CATSRGDGGVNNEQFF.

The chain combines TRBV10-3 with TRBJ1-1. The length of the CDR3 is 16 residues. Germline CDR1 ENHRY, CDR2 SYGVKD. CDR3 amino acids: CAISGPGPGIWTEAFF.

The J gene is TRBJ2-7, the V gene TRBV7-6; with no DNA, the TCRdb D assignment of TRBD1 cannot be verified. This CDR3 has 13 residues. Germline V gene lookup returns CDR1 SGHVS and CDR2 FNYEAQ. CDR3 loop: CASSLLDSYEQYF.

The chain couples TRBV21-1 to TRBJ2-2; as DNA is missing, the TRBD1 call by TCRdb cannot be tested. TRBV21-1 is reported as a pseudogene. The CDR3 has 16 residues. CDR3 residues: CASSIRDRVNTGELFF.